This T cell receptor beta chain originates from a study of blood T cell repertoires in COVID-19. On the study more broadly: COVID-19 samples, acute and convalescent, were from the United States, Italy and Spain. From T cells, B-cell-depleted T cells, or PBMCs came the material, which was cDNA or gDNA.

There are 16 residues in the CDR3. Losses at the gene ends were 5 bases for V and 3 bases for J; bases not matched to a gene: 10. Germline V CDR1 and CDR2: MNHEY, SMNVEV (reference sequence). Study processing details: The authors estimated nucleated cell counts from reference gene primer amplification. Libraries were prepared by immunoSEQ multiplex PCR; TCRdb keeps only in-frame clonotypes and omits some of them. For V, J and clone size, that table is used; D and trimming come from the DNA. The repertoire consists of 50,000 to 70,000 clones, with about 80% occurring once and the leading ten covering under 3.5%.

Sequencing was carried out using peripheral blood. The chain links TRBV27 to TRBJ2-1; 7 nucleotides line up with TRBD2. This sequence originates from a man aged 60 to 75 with acute or convalescent COVID-19. The CDR3 is CASSPRGRGSYNEQFF. The CDR3 DNA reads TGTGCCAGCAGTCCCCGCGGGCGGGGGAGCTACAATGAGCAGTTCTTC.